What follows is one T cell receptor (beta chain) and its context. This receptor's antigen is unknown. The input lacks base qualities; no much larger clone sits a single base away. Through the immunoSEQ TRB Survey service, multiplex V and J primers were used to amplify rearranged CDR3 beta regions from genomic DNA. To keep sequencing depth equal across samples, survey-level depth of up to 500,000 reads per sample was applied. Libraries were purified and pooled, and sequencing was performed on Illumina technology. The paper's data handling went like this. immunoSEQ online tools were used for productive clonality, sample overlap, pairwise scatters, CDR3 beta length, V/D/J gene usage and productiveness. Calculated diversity was the number of unique rearrangements divided by total templates times 100; Shannon and Simpson indices were also computed. Principal component analysis was performed on Z-score normalized data with the R prcomp function and the ggbiplot package. Morisita's index was used to quantify the clonal overlap between blood and rectum within each subject. As stored in TCRdb, this immuneACCESS dataset retains in-frame rearrangements with V and J assigned. A fraction of the clones does not appear; measured against another copy, unresolved V genes explain less than half of the discrepancy, and the remainder lacks a known reason. The V and J calls and the clone size are those of that table, but D and trimming were determined from the DNA. In this sample the table shows approximately 9,000 clones, approximately 89% of which occur a single time. The ten largest clones take up around 7% of the sample.

The data were obtained in a study of pediatric ulcerative colitis (dated by TCRdb to the late 2010s). The study in broad terms: Pancolitis was present in six to eight ulcerative colitis patients and left-sided colitis in two, and histology consistent with ulcerative colitis was found in all of these patients. From under ten newly diagnosed, treatment-naive pediatric ulcerative colitis patients and a few non-IBD control children, paired blood and rectal samples were collected. Using the Pediatric Ulcerative Colitis Activity Index, a couple of patients were classed as having mild disease, several as having moderate disease and three as having acute severe colitis.

On the study overall, not on this receptor specifically: Rectal repertoire features separated controls, mild-moderate and acute severe colitis patients; acute severe colitis showed reduced rectal diversity due to clonal expansions. With only four individuals, the healthy control group was small. A couple of rectal CDR3 clonotypes turned up in every ulcerative colitis patient but in none of the controls. Compared with controls, ulcerative colitis patients showed significantly higher autologous blood-rectal clonal overlap, a finding that suggests increased T cell trafficking to inflamed tissue. Because repertoires were derived from total lymphocyte DNA, patterns in rare subsets such as regulatory T cells may not have been reflected. For technical reasons, the blood samples of a couple of patients yielded substantially fewer templates, so those samples were excluded from the blood-rectal overlap analysis.

No immunosuppressive medication had been given to the ulcerative colitis patients before the diagnostic colonoscopy. Blood was sampled at the same time as the colonoscopy. The Wizard kit (Promega) was used to extract genomic DNA from both blood and intestinal samples. V is reduced by 0 bases and J by 2 bases, leaving a spacing of 11 bases between them. From the cysteine through the phenylalanine, the CDR3 covers 15 amino acids. Only the CDR3 portion is preserved as DNA: 45 bases, with reading frame beginning at the first base. CDR1 SGHRS and CDR2 YFSETQ were looked up in the germline V gene. The clonotype originates from a girl aged 5-17 years with moderate ulcerative colitis. Sequencing was performed on blood. The V and J segments used are TRBV5-1 and TRBJ2-5, with a weak D call of TRBD1 (6 bases match). The nucleotide sequence is TGCGCCAGCAGCTTGGCAGGGACACAACAAGAGACCCAGTACTTC. It codes for CASSLAGTQQETQYF.